This record looks at one T cell receptor beta chain sequence and its context. The target antigen is unknown. This entry comes from a study of OX40 agonist ivuxolimab in advanced cancers. At the level of the study: Prior checkpoint blockade (anti-PD-1, anti-PD-L1 or anti-CTLA-4) was permitted; around 40% had it. General study findings and limits: At 0.1 to 3.0 mg/kg, CD4+ and CD8+ blood T cells expanded clonally by week 6. Partial responders at 0.1-3.0 mg/kg showed near-lowest clonal expansion.

The CDR3 loop spans 16 amino acids. V lost 4 bases and J 2 bases, leaving 18 bases between the germline ends. Germline V lookup: CDR1 SGHNT, CDR2 YYREEE (reference sequence). With autoimmune disease history or systemic immunosuppression, patients were excluded. Generated by immunoSEQ multiplex PCR, the TCRdb table keeps only in-frame clones and is missing some. The table shows over 75,000 clones, with 91% occurring only once. The rearrangement links TRBV5-4 to TRBJ2-5; D perhaps matches TRBD2 (6 bases). The sequenced sample was CD4+ or CD8+ T cells sorted from blood, obtained in a trial of the OX40 agonist ivuxolimab. This receptor was identified in an adult with an advanced solid tumor such as melanoma, head and neck, liver or kidney cancer. In nucleotides, the CDR3 is TGTGCCAGCAGCGGCGCCCCCGGGACTGTTCAAGAGACCCAGTACTTC. Translating gives CASSGAPGTVQETQYF. The full variable domain, completed using reference TRBV5-4 and TRBJ2-5, is ETGVTQSPTHLIKTRGQQVTLRCSSQSGHNTVSWYQQALGQGPQFIFQYYREEENGRGNFPPRFSGLQFPNYSSELNVNALELDDSALYLCASSGAPGTVQETQYFGPGTRLLVL.